These T cell receptor beta chains were read from a single sample in a study of a mutant IDH1 vaccine in newly diagnosed glioma. The data were produced by immunoSEQ multiplex PCR, yet TCRdb's version contains in-frame clones alone and is incomplete. This table has about 94,000 clones, 89% appearing once. These receptors are not linked to any known antigen. Sequencing used PBMCs, obtained from a glioma patient whose treatment included an IDH1 peptide vaccine. The receptor set was obtained from a woman between 45 and 60 years old with glioma. The CDR3 runs from the conserved cysteine through the conserved F or W. The order of the fields is J gene, D gene, clone size, V gene, CDR3 protein, CDR3 DNA. A D gene is named only where the DNA matches it firmly. Some rows mark clone size as missing; the rest say once, few, many or name a class of expanded clone.

j_call: TRBJ1-4
d_call: NA
clone_size: NA
v_call: TRBV7-9
cdr3_aa: CASSFQAGENEKLFF
cdr3_nt: TGTGCCAGCAGCTTTCAGGCAGGCGAGAATGAAAAACTGTTTTTT

j_call: TRBJ2-7
d_call: NA
clone_size: NA
v_call: TRBV5-6
cdr3_aa: CASSLGRYYEQYF
cdr3_nt: TGTGCCAGCAGCCTGGGACGGTACTACGAGCAGTACTTC

j_call: TRBJ1-2
d_call: NA
clone_size: NA
v_call: TRBV4-1
cdr3_aa: CASSPSPAGVDGYGYTF
cdr3_nt: TGCGCCAGCAGCCCCTCCCCCGCGGGGGTTGATGGCTATGGCTACACCTTC

j_call: TRBJ2-7
d_call: NA
clone_size: NA
v_call: TRBV9
cdr3_aa: CASSPSLTYEQYF
cdr3_nt: TGTGCCAGCAGCCCATCGTTGACGTACGAGCAGTACTTC

j_call: TRBJ1-2
d_call: TRBD1
clone_size: NA
v_call: TRBV5-6
cdr3_aa: CASSLQGAHGYTF
cdr3_nt: TGTGCCAGCAGTCTACAGGGGGCGCATGGCTACACCTTC

j_call: TRBJ2-7
d_call: TRBD2
clone_size: few
v_call: TRBV5-6
cdr3_aa: CASSSYGTSGRASPYEQYF
cdr3_nt: TGTGCCAGCAGCAGCTATGGGACTAGCGGGAGGGCCAGTCCCTACGAGCAGTACTTC

j_call: TRBJ1-5
d_call: NA
clone_size: NA
v_call: TRBV29-1
cdr3_aa: CSVDLTDFNQPQHF
cdr3_nt: TGCAGCGTTGATCTGACAGATTTCAATCAGCCCCAGCATTTT

j_call: TRBJ2-2
d_call: NA
clone_size: once
v_call: TRBV7-9
cdr3_aa: CASSPQPNTGELFF
cdr3_nt: TGTGCCAGCAGCCCCCAACCGAACACCGGGGAGCTGTTTTTT

j_call: TRBJ1-1
d_call: TRBD1
clone_size: NA
v_call: TRBV25-1
cdr3_aa: CASAGTGGTEAFF
cdr3_nt: TGTGCCAGTGCCGGGACAGGGGGCACTGAAGCTTTCTTT

j_call: TRBJ1-4
d_call: NA
clone_size: NA
v_call: TRBV18
cdr3_aa: CASSPNPGQDNEKLFF
cdr3_nt: TGTGCCAGCTCACCAAATCCGGGCCAGGATAATGAAAAACTGTTTTTT

j_call: TRBJ1-2
d_call: NA
clone_size: NA
v_call: TRBV12-5
cdr3_aa: CASGKTGSYGYTF
cdr3_nt: TGTGCTAGTGGAAAGACGGGAAGCTATGGCTACACCTTC

j_call: TRBJ2-3
d_call: NA
clone_size: NA
v_call: TRBV20-1
cdr3_aa: CSARGPDTQYF
cdr3_nt: TGCAGTGCTAGAGGGCCAGATACGCAGTATTTT

j_call: TRBJ1-2
d_call: NA
clone_size: NA
v_call: TRBV5-4
cdr3_aa: CASSSLYGYTF
cdr3_nt: TGTGCCAGCAGCTCCCTCTATGGCTACACCTTC

j_call: TRBJ1-1
d_call: NA
clone_size: NA
v_call: TRBV5-1
cdr3_aa: CASSFSLGYGENTEAFF
cdr3_nt: TGCGCCAGCAGCTTTTCCCTCGGGTATGGGGAGAACACTGAAGCTTTCTTT

j_call: TRBJ2-2
d_call: NA
clone_size: once
v_call: TRBV4-2
cdr3_aa: CASSQDLASAYTGELFF
cdr3_nt: TGTGCCAGCAGCCAAGATCTGGCTAGCGCATACACCGGGGAGCTGTTTTTT

j_call: TRBJ2-7
d_call: NA
clone_size: NA
v_call: TRBV4-1
cdr3_aa: CASSLRGGVDGEQYF
cdr3_nt: TGCGCCAGCAGCCTCCGCGGAGGGGTGGATGGGGAGCAGTACTTC

j_call: TRBJ2-7
d_call: NA
clone_size: NA
v_call: TRBV7-9
cdr3_aa: CASSLEARGLYEQYF
cdr3_nt: TGTGCCAGCAGTCTAGAGGCGCGGGGACTCTACGAGCAGTACTTC

j_call: TRBJ1-5
d_call: NA
clone_size: NA
v_call: TRBV5-8
cdr3_aa: CASSLYRGGNQPQHF
cdr3_nt: TGTGCCAGCAGCTTATATCGAGGGGGAAATCAGCCCCAGCATTTT

j_call: TRBJ2-5
d_call: NA
clone_size: NA
v_call: TRBV6-1
cdr3_aa: CASRGETQYF
cdr3_nt: TGTGCCAGCAGAGGAGAGACCCAGTACTTC

j_call: TRBJ1-2
d_call: NA
clone_size: NA
v_call: TRBV2
cdr3_aa: CASKGEFGYTF
cdr3_nt: TGTGCCAGCAAAGGGGAGTTTGGCTACACCTTC

j_call: TRBJ1-6
d_call: NA
clone_size: NA
v_call: TRBV27
cdr3_aa: CASSTYPNSPLHF
cdr3_nt: TGTGCCAGCAGTACCTACCCGAATTCACCCCTCCACTTT

j_call: TRBJ2-2
d_call: NA
clone_size: NA
v_call: TRBV19
cdr3_aa: CASSGVAVLDTGELFF
cdr3_nt: TGTGCCAGTAGTGGGGTAGCGGTCTTGGACACCGGGGAGCTGTTTTTT

j_call: TRBJ2-1
d_call: NA
clone_size: once
v_call: TRBV27
cdr3_aa: CASSNIANEQFF
cdr3_nt: TGTGCCAGCTCAAATATAGCGAATGAGCAGTTCTTC

j_call: TRBJ2-2
d_call: TRBD2
clone_size: NA
v_call: TRBV9
cdr3_aa: CASSAQGLANTGELFF
cdr3_nt: TGTGCCAGCAGCGCCCAGGGACTAGCGAACACCGGGGAGCTGTTTTTT

j_call: TRBJ2-7
d_call: NA
clone_size: NA
v_call: TRBV5-1
cdr3_aa: CASSLGAWDTEQYF
cdr3_nt: TGCGCCAGCAGCTTGGGGGCCTGGGACACCGAGCAGTACTTC

j_call: TRBJ1-2
d_call: TRBD1
clone_size: NA
v_call: TRBV5-1
cdr3_aa: CASSLAAGGNYGYTF
cdr3_nt: TGCGCCAGCAGCTTGGCGGCAGGGGGGAACTATGGCTACACCTTC

j_call: TRBJ2-7
d_call: TRBD1
clone_size: NA
v_call: TRBV28
cdr3_aa: CASSPLGTGETYEQYF
cdr3_nt: TGTGCCAGCAGCCCCTTGGGGACAGGGGAAACCTACGAGCAGTACTTC

j_call: TRBJ1-3
d_call: NA
clone_size: NA
v_call: TRBV7-9
cdr3_aa: CASSFPRSGNTIYF
cdr3_nt: TGTGCCAGCAGCTTTCCGCGCTCTGGAAACACCATATATTTT

j_call: TRBJ2-1
d_call: NA
clone_size: NA
v_call: TRBV7-9
cdr3_aa: CASSPHSETYNEQFF
cdr3_nt: TGTGCCAGCAGTCCCCATAGCGAGACCTACAATGAGCAGTTCTTC

j_call: TRBJ2-2
d_call: NA
clone_size: NA
v_call: TRBV7-6
cdr3_aa: CASSFRISGNTGELFF
cdr3_nt: TGTGCCAGCAGCTTTAGGATTAGCGGTAACACCGGGGAGCTGTTTTTT

j_call: TRBJ1-2
d_call: NA
clone_size: few
v_call: TRBV5-8
cdr3_aa: CASREGALQRHIYGYTF
cdr3_nt: TGTGCCAGCAGAGAAGGGGCCCTACAGAGACATATTTATGGCTACACCTTC

j_call: TRBJ2-1
d_call: TRBD2
clone_size: NA
v_call: TRBV2
cdr3_aa: CASNENSGRYEQFF
cdr3_nt: TGTGCCAGCAATGAGAATAGCGGGAGGTATGAGCAGTTCTTC

j_call: TRBJ1-5
d_call: NA
clone_size: NA
v_call: TRBV27
cdr3_aa: CASSPGSNAKPQHF
cdr3_nt: TGTGCCAGCAGTCCAGGGTCTAACGCGAAGCCCCAGCATTTT

j_call: TRBJ1-4
d_call: TRBD1
clone_size: NA
v_call: TRBV19
cdr3_aa: CASGQGARFEKLFF
cdr3_nt: TGTGCCAGTGGGCAGGGGGCGCGATTTGAAAAACTGTTTTTT

j_call: TRBJ2-3
d_call: TRBD2
clone_size: NA
v_call: TRBV4-2
cdr3_aa: CASSQDDSGSTDTQYF
cdr3_nt: TGTGCCAGCAGCCAAGATGATAGCGGGAGCACAGATACGCAGTATTTT

j_call: TRBJ2-7
d_call: NA
clone_size: NA
v_call: TRBV28
cdr3_aa: CASSFDSASSYEQYF
cdr3_nt: TGTGCCAGCAGTTTTGACTCTGCCTCCTCCTACGAGCAGTACTTC

j_call: TRBJ2-7
d_call: NA
clone_size: NA
v_call: TRBV6-5
cdr3_aa: CASSYSQGRNYEQYF
cdr3_nt: TGTGCCAGCAGTTACTCGCAGGGGCGAAACTACGAGCAGTACTTC

j_call: TRBJ2-5
d_call: NA
clone_size: NA
v_call: TRBV11-2
cdr3_aa: CASRLTGAEETQYF
cdr3_nt: TGTGCCAGCAGACTTACAGGTGCTGAAGAGACCCAGTACTTC

j_call: TRBJ2-7
d_call: TRBD2
clone_size: NA
v_call: TRBV6-5
cdr3_aa: CASSLGGAREQYF
cdr3_nt: TGTGCCAGCAGTTTGGGAGGGGCCAGGGAGCAGTACTTC

j_call: TRBJ2-1
d_call: TRBD2
clone_size: NA
v_call: TRBV6-4
cdr3_aa: CASSETGLASEQFF
cdr3_nt: TGTGCCAGCAGCGAAACGGGACTAGCGAGTGAGCAGTTCTTC

j_call: TRBJ1-1
d_call: TRBD1
clone_size: NA
v_call: TRBV9
cdr3_aa: CASSAGGHLNTEAFF
cdr3_nt: TGTGCCAGCAGCGCAGGGGGACACCTGAACACTGAAGCTTTCTTT

j_call: TRBJ2-4
d_call: TRBD1
clone_size: NA
v_call: TRBV6-1
cdr3_aa: CASPGQGNIQYF
cdr3_nt: TGTGCCAGCCCCGGACAGGGGAACATTCAGTACTTC

j_call: TRBJ2-2
d_call: NA
clone_size: NA
v_call: TRBV27
cdr3_aa: CASSLEGPYTGELFF
cdr3_nt: TGTGCCAGCAGTTTAGAGGGACCCTACACCGGGGAGCTGTTTTTT

j_call: TRBJ2-7
d_call: TRBD2
clone_size: NA
v_call: TRBV28
cdr3_aa: CASSPLAGGFFRSYEQYF
cdr3_nt: TGTGCCAGCAGCCCCTTAGCGGGAGGGTTTTTTCGATCCTACGAGCAGTACTTC

j_call: TRBJ2-3
d_call: TRBD1
clone_size: NA
v_call: TRBV5-4
cdr3_aa: CASSSGQPTDTQYF
cdr3_nt: TGTGCCAGCAGCTCGGGACAGCCCACAGATACGCAGTATTTT

j_call: TRBJ2-2
d_call: TRBD1
clone_size: NA
v_call: TRBV10-2
cdr3_aa: CASIGTGSTGELFF
cdr3_nt: TGCGCCAGCATAGGGACAGGGTCTACCGGGGAGCTGTTTTTT

j_call: TRBJ2-5
d_call: NA
clone_size: NA
v_call: TRBV11-1
cdr3_aa: CASSFRVAGETQYF
cdr3_nt: TGTGCCAGCAGCTTCCGGGTGGCCGGGGAGACCCAGTACTTC

j_call: TRBJ1-5
d_call: NA
clone_size: NA
v_call: TRBV19
cdr3_aa: CASTDPLGSWQPQHF
cdr3_nt: TGTGCCAGTACCGATCCATTGGGGTCTTGGCAGCCCCAGCATTTT

j_call: TRBJ2-7
d_call: TRBD1
clone_size: NA
v_call: TRBV5-4
cdr3_aa: CASSLPGTGIQQYF
cdr3_nt: TGTGCCAGCAGCTTGCCCGGGACAGGGATTCAGCAGTACTTC

j_call: TRBJ2-3
d_call: NA
clone_size: NA
v_call: TRBV30
cdr3_aa: CAWSAGRGSTDTQYF
cdr3_nt: TGTGCCTGGAGTGCCGGACGGGGAAGCACAGATACGCAGTATTTT

j_call: TRBJ2-7
d_call: TRBD2
clone_size: NA
v_call: TRBV4-2
cdr3_aa: CASSQGISGGPYEQYF
cdr3_nt: TGTGCCAGCAGCCAAGGGATTAGCGGGGGACCCTACGAGCAGTACTTC